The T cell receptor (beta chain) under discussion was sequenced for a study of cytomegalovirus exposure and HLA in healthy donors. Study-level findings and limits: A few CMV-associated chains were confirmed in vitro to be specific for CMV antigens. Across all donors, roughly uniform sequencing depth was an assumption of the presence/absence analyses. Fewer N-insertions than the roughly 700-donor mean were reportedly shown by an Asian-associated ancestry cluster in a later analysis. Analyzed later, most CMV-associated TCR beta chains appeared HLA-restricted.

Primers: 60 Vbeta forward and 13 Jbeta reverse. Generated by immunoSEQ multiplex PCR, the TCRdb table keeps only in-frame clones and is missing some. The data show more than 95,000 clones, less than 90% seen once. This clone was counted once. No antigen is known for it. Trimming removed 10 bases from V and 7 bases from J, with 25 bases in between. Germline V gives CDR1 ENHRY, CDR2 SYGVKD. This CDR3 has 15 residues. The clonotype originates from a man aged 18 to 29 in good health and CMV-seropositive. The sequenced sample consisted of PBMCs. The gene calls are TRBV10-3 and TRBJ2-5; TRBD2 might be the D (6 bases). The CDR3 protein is CATQEGPQGVGTQYF. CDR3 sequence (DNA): TGTGCCACCCAGGAGGGACCGCAGGGCGTTGGGACCCAGTACTTC.